The source of this T cell receptor (beta chain) is a study of Graves' ophthalmopathy and Graves' hyperthyroidism (dated by TCRdb to 2017 to 2018). Background on the whole study: Peripheral blood was collected at initial diagnosis, before any treatment. TCR beta repertoire signatures were used to distinguish Graves' ophthalmopathy from Graves' hyperthyroidism and to predict progression to ophthalmopathy. In total, under 150 blood samples were TCR-sequenced: approximately 42 ophthalmopathy, 80 or so hyperthyroidism and some 17 hyperthyroidism-to-ophthalmopathy patients. A discovery set of 90 to 100 patients (around 40 ophthalmopathy, 55 to 60 stable hyperthyroidism) was enrolled to explore V-J signatures distinguishing ophthalmopathy from hyperthyroidism. An independent validation cohort was composed of 18 to 20 hyperthyroidism patients and around 16 patients who later progressed from hyperthyroidism to ophthalmopathy. T-cell repertoires of thyroid tissue and blood were compared in about six hyperthyroidism patients. Following sampling, methimazole starting at 30 mg daily was administered to hyperthyroidism patients, and high-dose intravenous methylprednisolone was administered to ophthalmopathy patients. For training and testing, the 100 or so patients in the discovery cohort were randomly divided in a 7:3 ratio.

For repertoire sequencing, TCR beta CDR3 regions were amplified from RNA transcripts. HTBI primers and the Qiagen OneStep RT-PCR kit were used in a first-round RT-PCR, which was followed by a second-round multiplex PCR, size selection and purification. Sequencing of the libraries was carried out on an Illumina HiSeq2000 in paired-end mode with 100 bp reads. The paper's processing steps were these. SOAPnuke was used for read processing, and reads with adapters, uncalled bases, a mean Phred below 15, or no exact constant-primer or identifier match were discarded. High-quality paired reads were merged with COPE v1.2.5. Each unique nucleotide sequence was defined as a clonotype, and clonotypes were aligned to IMGT TRB V, D and J references with MiTCR v1.1. Analysis was restricted to V-J combinations with a frequency above 0.0001, which covered 99% to 99.2% of repertoires. For each V-J combination, a TCR clonal expansion and chaos score was defined as the ratio of F50 clonal expansion to chaos observed in the TCRdist matrix. Features were reduced by Welch's t-statistics and random forest to about a dozen V-J combinations, which fed a naive Bayes classifier. The Morisita-Horn index was used to measure how similar the thyroid and blood repertoires were. TCRdb handled the public reads itself, with Q25 trimming in fastp and clone calling in MiXCR, and kept productive beta chains. Each CDR3 protein gets just one entry, which takes the most common genes and DNA from the rows behind it. The V and J calls shown here were made by TCRdb, not taken from the authors' results. Here the sample has hundreds of thousands of distinct CDR3 sequences; roughly 20% occur a single time. The ten largest account for roughly 3% of the sample.

After removal of 6 bases from V and 1 base from J, the junction retains 9 bases not matched to a gene. The CDR3, from cysteine to phenylalanine, totals 15 residues. Only the CDR3 DNA stays, 45 bases, in frame from base 1. According to the germline V gene (reference sequence), CDR1 reads DFQATT and CDR2 reads SNEGSKA. This clonotype was counted at least ten times. Its binding antigen is unknown. Per-base quality was not reported, and no clone a single base away is much larger than it. The paper as a whole reports these results and caveats: Ophthalmopathy was separated from stable hyperthyroidism by the 13-signature model with about 88% sensitivity and less than 82% specificity in cross-validation and with 80%/75% in the test set. Most expanded thyroid clonotypes with a frequency above 0.001 also appeared in blood, which suggests that blood repertoires may reflect the immune response in the thyroid. Sample size was not predetermined statistically, and investigators were not blinded to group allocation. In validation, the model predicted ophthalmopathy progression with about 71% sensitivity and about 77% specificity; eleven to twelve predicted patients were CT-confirmed with GO in a median of approximately 6.5 months.

A patient counted as having stable hyperthyroidism if there was no progression to ophthalmopathy within 18 months of follow-up. The hyperthyroidism patients were 18 to 65 years old and newly diagnosed, with a disease duration of less than 2 months. Anyone with other autoimmune diseases, uncontrolled infections, pregnancy or lactation was excluded from the study. Clinical symptoms, serum thyroxine, TRAb, thyroid ultrasound and orbital computed tomography formed the basis of the diagnosis. Using Ficoll-Paque density gradient centrifugation, PBMCs were isolated from about 10 ml of fresh peripheral blood. Total RNA was extracted with Trizol reagent and quality-checked on an Agilent 2100 Bioanalyzer.

The V and J genes are TRBV20-1 and TRBJ2-5, and TRBD2 aligns with 9 junction nucleotides. The source of this sequence is a woman aged 18 to 35 with stable Graves' hyperthyroidism. Donor details come from another sample of the same person, matched by shared clones. Input material: peripheral blood. The DNA is TGCAGTGCCGATTCGACTAGCGGATCCCAAGAGACCCAGTACTTC. Its protein reads: CSADSTSGSQETQYF.